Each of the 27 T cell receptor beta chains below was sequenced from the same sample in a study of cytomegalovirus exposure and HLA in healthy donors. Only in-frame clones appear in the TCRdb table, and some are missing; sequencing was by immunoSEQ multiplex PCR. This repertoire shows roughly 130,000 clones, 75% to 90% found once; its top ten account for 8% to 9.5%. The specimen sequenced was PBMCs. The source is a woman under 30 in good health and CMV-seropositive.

CDR3 bases: TGTGCCAGCAGACCTATTGCTGAGCATGAAAGCACTGAAGCTTTCTTT. It is translated as CASRPIAEHESTEAFF. V and J are TRBV27 and TRBJ1-1; D not resolved. V was cut by 6 bases and J by 4 bases, with 21 bases left in between. The germline V gene has CDR1 MNHEY and CDR2 SMNVEV (reference sequence). CDR3 size: 16 residues.

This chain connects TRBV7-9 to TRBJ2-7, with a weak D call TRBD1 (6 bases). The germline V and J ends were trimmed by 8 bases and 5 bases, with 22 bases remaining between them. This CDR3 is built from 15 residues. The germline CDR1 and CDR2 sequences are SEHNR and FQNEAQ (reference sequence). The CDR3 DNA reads TGTGCCAGCGCAAGTTTCACAGGGACGATCGACGAGCAGTACTTC. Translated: CASASFTGTIDEQYF.

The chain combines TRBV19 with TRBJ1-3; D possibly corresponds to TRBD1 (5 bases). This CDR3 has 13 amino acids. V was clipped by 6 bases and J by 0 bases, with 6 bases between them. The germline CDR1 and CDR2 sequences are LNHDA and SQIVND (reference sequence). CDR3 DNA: TGTGCCAGTAGCGGACACTCTGGAAACACCATATATTTT. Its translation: CASSGHSGNTIYF.

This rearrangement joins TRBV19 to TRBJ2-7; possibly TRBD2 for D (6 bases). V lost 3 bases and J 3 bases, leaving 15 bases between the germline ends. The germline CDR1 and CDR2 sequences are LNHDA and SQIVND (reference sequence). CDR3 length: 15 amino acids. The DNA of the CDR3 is TGTGCCAGTAGTATCGAGGCTAGTAGCGGCTACGAGCAGTACTTC. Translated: CASSIEASSGYEQYF.

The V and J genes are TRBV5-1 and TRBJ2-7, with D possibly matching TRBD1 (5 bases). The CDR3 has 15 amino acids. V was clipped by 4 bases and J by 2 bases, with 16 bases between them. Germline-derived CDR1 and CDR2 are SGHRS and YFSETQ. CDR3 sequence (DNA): TGCGCCAGCAGCCTCGCCAGGGCCCCAACCTACGAGCAGTACTTC. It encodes CASSLARAPTYEQYF.

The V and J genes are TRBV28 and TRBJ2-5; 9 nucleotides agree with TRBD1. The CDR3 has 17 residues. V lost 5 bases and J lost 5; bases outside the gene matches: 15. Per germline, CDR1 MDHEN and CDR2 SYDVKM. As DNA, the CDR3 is TGTGCCAGCAGTGGCCGATTCAGGGACAGGGACGTGGAGACCCAGTACTTC. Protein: CASSGRFRDRDVETQYF. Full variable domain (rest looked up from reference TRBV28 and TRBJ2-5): DVKVTQSSRYLVKRTGEKVFLECVQDMDHENMFWYRQDPGLGLRLIYFSYDVKMKEKGDIPEGYSVSREKKERFSLILESASTNQTSMYLCASSGRFRDRDVETQYFGPGTRLLVL.

The CDR3 nucleotides read TGCGCCAGCAGCCAAGAAGTGAGAGGGGGTAGTGGCTACACCTTC. This translates into CASSQEVRGGSGYTF. The rearrangement uses TRBV4-3 and TRBJ1-2; D possibly corresponds to TRBD1 (6 bases). With 0 bases removed from V and 7 bases from J, the gap between germline ends came to 15 bases. The CDR3 runs 15 residues. The germline CDR1 and CDR2 sequences are LGHNA and YSLEER.

The CDR3 nucleotides read TGTGCCAGCAGCTTAGGAGTCAGGGGCCGGGCCACTGAAGCTTTCTTT. This encodes CASSLGVRGRATEAFF. The chain links TRBV7-9 to TRBJ1-1; TRBD1 is a possible D gene (6 bases). The CDR3 is 16 amino acids. Trimming left V 1 base short and J 4 bases short, with 16 bases between. CDR1 is SEHNR and CDR2 is FQNEAQ in the germline V gene (reference sequence).

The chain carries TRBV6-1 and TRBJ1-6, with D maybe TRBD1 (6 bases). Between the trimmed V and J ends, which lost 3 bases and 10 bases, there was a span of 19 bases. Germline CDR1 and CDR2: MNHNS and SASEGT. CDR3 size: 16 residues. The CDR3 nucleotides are TGTGCCAGCAGTGAGTTGGCTACAGGGTCGGGATCACCCCTCCACTTT. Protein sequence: CASSELATGSGSPLHF.

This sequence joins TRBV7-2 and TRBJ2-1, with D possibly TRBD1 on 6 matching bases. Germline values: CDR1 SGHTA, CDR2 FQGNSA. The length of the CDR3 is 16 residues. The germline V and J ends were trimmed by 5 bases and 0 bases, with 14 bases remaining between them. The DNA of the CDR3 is TGTGCCAGCAGCAGGGTGGGGACAAGCTCCTACAATGAGCAGTTCTTC. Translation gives CASSRVGTSSYNEQFF.

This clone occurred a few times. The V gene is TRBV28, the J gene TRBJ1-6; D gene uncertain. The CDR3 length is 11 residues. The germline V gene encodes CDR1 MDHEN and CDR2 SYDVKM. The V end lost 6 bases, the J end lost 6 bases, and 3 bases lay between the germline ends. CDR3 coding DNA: TGTGCCAGCAGGGCTAATTCACCCCTCCACTTT. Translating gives CASRANSPLHF.

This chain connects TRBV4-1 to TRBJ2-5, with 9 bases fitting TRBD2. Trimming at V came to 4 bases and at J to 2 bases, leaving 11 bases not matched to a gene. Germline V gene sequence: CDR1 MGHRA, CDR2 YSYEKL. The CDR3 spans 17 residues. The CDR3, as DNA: TGCGCCAGCAGCCCAATGGGCTTAGCGGGGGAGCAAGAGACCCAGTACTTC. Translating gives CASSPMGLAGEQETQYF.

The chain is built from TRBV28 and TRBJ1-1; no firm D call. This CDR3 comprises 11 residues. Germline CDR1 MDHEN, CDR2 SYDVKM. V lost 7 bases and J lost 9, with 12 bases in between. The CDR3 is CASNSGYQAFF. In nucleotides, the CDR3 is TGTGCCAGCAACTCGGGGTATCAAGCTTTCTTT. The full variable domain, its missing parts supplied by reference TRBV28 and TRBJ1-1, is DVKVTQSSRYLVKRTGEKVFLECVQDMDHENMFWYRQDPGLGLRLIYFSYDVKMKEKGDIPEGYSVSREKKERFSLILESASTNQTSMYLCASNSGYQAFFGQGTRLTVV.

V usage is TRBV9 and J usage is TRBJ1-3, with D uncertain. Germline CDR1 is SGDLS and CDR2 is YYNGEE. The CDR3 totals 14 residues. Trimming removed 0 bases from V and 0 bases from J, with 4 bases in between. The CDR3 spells CASSVDSSGNTIYF. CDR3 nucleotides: TGTGCCAGCAGCGTAGACAGCTCTGGAAACACCATATATTTT.

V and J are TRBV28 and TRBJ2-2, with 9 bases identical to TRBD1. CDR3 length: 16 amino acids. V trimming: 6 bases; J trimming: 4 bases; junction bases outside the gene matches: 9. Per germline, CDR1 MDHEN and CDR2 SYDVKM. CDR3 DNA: TGTGCCAGCAGGATTCAGGGACAGGGTTTCACCGGGGAGCTGTTTTTT. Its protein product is CASRIQGQGFTGELFF.

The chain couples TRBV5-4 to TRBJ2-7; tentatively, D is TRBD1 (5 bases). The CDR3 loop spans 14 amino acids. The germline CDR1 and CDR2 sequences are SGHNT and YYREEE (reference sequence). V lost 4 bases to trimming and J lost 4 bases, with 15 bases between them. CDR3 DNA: TGTGCCAGCAGCACCGAGCAGGGTTGGTACGAGCAGTACTTC. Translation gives CASSTEQGWYEQYF. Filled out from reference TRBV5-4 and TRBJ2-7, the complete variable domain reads ETGVTQSPTHLIKTRGQQVTLRCSSQSGHNTVSWYQQALGQGPQFIFQYYREEENGRGNFPPRFSGLQFPNYSSELNVNALELDDSALYLCASSTEQGWYEQYFGPGTRLTVT.

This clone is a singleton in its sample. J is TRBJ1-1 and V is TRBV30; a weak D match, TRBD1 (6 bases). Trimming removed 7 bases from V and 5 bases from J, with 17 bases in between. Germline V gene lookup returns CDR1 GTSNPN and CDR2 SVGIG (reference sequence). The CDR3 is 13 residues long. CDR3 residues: CAYLRGALTEAFF. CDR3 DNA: TGTGCCTACCTTCGGGGGGCTTTGACTGAAGCTTTCTTT.

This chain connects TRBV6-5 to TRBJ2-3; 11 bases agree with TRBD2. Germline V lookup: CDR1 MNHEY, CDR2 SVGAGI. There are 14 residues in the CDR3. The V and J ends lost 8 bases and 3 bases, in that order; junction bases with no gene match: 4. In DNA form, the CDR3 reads TGTGCCAGCGCTTTAGCGGGGGGGACAGATACGCAGTATTTT. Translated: CASALAGGTDTQYF.

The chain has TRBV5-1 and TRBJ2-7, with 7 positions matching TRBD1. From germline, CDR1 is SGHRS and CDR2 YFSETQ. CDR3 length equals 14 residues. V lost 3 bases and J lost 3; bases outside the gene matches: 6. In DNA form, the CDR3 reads TGCGCCAGCAGCTGGATACAGGGGAGCTACGAGCAGTACTTC. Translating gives CASSWIQGSYEQYF. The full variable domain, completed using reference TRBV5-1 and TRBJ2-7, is KAGVTQTPRYLIKTRGQQVTLSCSPISGHRSVSWYQQTPGQGLQFLFEYFSETQRNKGNFPGRFSGRQFSNSRSEMNVSTLELGDSALYLCASSWIQGSYEQYFGPGTRLTVT.

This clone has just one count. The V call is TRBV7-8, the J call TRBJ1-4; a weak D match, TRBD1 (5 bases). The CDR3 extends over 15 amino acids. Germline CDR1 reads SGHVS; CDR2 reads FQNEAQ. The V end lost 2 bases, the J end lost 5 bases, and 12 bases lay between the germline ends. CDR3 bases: TGTGCCAGCAGCTTACTCGGGACTCCCAATGAAAAACTGTTTTTT. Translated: CASSLLGTPNEKLFF.

CDR3 in DNA: TGCGCCAGCAGCACGGGGACTGGACGCATCCAAGAGACCCAGTACTTC. This sequence encodes CASSTGTGRIQETQYF. This chain joins TRBV5-1 and TRBJ2-5; perhaps TRBD2 as D (6 bases). V was pared by 4 bases and J by 1 base, with 17 bases between. Germline CDR1 and CDR2: SGHRS and YFSETQ. This CDR3 is 16 amino acids long. The full variable domain, rest sourced from reference TRBV5-1 and TRBJ2-5, is KAGVTQTPRYLIKTRGQQVTLSCSPISGHRSVSWYQQTPGQGLQFLFEYFSETQRNKGNFPGRFSGRQFSNSRSEMNVSTLELGDSALYLCASSTGTGRIQETQYFGPGTRLLVL.

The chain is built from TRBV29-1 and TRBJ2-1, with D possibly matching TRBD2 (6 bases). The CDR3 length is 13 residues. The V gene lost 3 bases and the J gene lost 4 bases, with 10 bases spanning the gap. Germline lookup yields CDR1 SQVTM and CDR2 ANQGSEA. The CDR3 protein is CSVDSGPYNEQFF. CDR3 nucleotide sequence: TGCAGCGTTGATAGCGGACCTTACAATGAGCAGTTCTTC.

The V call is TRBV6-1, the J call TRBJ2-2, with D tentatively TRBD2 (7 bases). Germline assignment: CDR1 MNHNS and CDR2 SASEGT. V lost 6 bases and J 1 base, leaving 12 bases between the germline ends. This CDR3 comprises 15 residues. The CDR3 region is CASRRGPENTGELFF. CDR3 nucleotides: TGTGCCAGCAGGCGGGGGCCCGAGAACACCGGGGAGCTGTTTTTT.

CDR3 sequence: CASSQEGPRTEKLFF. DNA for the CDR3: TGTGCCAGCAGTCAGGAGGGCCCCCGGACTGAAAAACTGTTTTTT. The chain combines TRBV27 with TRBJ1-4; D call uncertain. V lost 5 bases to trimming and J lost 7 bases, with 17 bases between them. The CDR3 sequence is 15 residues long. Per germline, CDR1 MNHEY and CDR2 SMNVEV (reference sequence).

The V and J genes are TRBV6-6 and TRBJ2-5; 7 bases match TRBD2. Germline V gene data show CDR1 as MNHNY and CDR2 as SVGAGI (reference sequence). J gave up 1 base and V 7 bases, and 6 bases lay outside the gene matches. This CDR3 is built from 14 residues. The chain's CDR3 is CASIHGGTQETQYF. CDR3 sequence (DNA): TGTGCCAGCATTCACGGGGGGACCCAAGAGACCCAGTACTTC.

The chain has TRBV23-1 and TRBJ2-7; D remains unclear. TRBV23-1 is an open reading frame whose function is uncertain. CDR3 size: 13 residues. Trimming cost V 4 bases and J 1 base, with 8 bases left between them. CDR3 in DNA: TGCGCCAGCAGTCCTCCAGAATCCTACGAGCAGTACTTC. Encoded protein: CASSPPESYEQYF.

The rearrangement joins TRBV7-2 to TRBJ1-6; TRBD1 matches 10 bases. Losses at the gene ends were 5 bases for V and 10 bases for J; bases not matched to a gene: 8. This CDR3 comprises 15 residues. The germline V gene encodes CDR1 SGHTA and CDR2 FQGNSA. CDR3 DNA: TGTGCCAGCAGCCCACGACAGGGGGCCTGGTCACCCCTCCACTTT. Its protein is CASSPRQGAWSPLHF.